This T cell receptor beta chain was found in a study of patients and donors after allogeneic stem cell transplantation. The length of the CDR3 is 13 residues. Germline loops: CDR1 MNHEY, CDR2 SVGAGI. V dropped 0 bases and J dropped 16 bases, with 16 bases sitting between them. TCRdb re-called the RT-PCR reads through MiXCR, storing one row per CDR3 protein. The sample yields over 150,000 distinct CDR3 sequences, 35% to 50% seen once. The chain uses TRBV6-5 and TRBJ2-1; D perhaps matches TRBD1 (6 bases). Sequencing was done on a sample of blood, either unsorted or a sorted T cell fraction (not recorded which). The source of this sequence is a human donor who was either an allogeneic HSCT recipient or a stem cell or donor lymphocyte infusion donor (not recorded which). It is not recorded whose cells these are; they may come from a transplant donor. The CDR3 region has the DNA TGTGCCAGCAGTTACTCGACAGGAACAGTCTTTTTCTTC. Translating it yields CASSYSTGTVFFF.